The present T cell receptor beta chain was sequenced within a study of cytomegalovirus exposure and HLA in healthy donors. The donors comprised healthy bone marrow donors. Likely unrecorded immune exposures existed in these nominally healthy donors. This CDR3 is built from 13 residues. Germline lookup yields CDR1 SGHDT and CDR2 YYEEEE. Trimming cost V 5 bases and J 4 bases, with 12 bases left between them. The PCR employed 60 Vbeta primers together with 13 Jbeta primers. The assay was immunoSEQ multiplex PCR, and TCRdb's table has in-frame clones only and misses some. The sample has 100,000 to 150,000 clones, under 85% seen once.

The sequence came from a woman in her forties or fifties in good health and CMV-seropositive. The material sequenced was PBMCs. V usage is TRBV5-6 and J usage is TRBJ1-2, with D maybe TRBD1 (6 bases). This CDR3 reads CASSRRGGYGYTF. In nucleotides, the CDR3 is TGTGCCAGCAGTCGGAGAGGGGGCTATGGCTACACCTTC.